These 28 T cell receptor beta chains were sequenced from one sample in a study of blood T cell repertoires in COVID-19 (dated by TCRdb to 2020 to 2021). The method behind the library was the immunoSEQ multiplex PCR assay. The clones in this table, taken by TCRdb from immuneACCESS, are in-frame only. Not every clone is retained; where verified, under half of the shortfall comes from an unresolved V gene, and the cause of the rest is unknown. The sample table records under 350,000 clones; under 90% of these occur just once. The ten largest clones add up to about 1.7% of the sample. Sequencing was performed on peripheral blood. The source is a woman in her 30s with COVID-19, enrolled during active disease.

The chain joins TRBV14 to TRBJ2-1; TRBD1 matches 7 bases. This CDR3 region has 12 residues. Trimming cost V 6 bases and J 7 bases; bases outside gene matches: 3. Germline-derived CDR1 and CDR2 are SGHDN and FVKESK. The CDR3 DNA reads as TGTGCCAGCAGGCGGACAGGAAATGAGCAGTTCTTC. Amino acids: CASRRTGNEQFF.

The chain carries TRBV6-6 and TRBJ1-1, with TRBD1 as a possible D gene (5 bases). The ends were cut back, 6 bases at V and 3 bases at J, with 14 bases in the middle. The CDR3 totals 14 residues. CDR1 and CDR2 from the germline V gene are MNHNY and SVGAGI (reference sequence). The CDR3 DNA sequence: TGTGCCAGCAGCCCCCAGACAGCGTACACTGAAGCTTTCTTT. Amino acid sequence: CASSPQTAYTEAFF.

This clone was seen just once. The gene calls are TRBV5-8 and TRBJ1-1, with D tentatively TRBD1 (6 bases). The V end was cut by 1 base, the J end by 4 bases, with 8 bases between. CDR3 size: 13 residues. The germline CDR1 and CDR2 sequences are SGHTS and YDEGEE. CDR3 nucleotide sequence: TGTGCCAGCAGCTTGCTGACAGGCACTGAAGCTTTCTTT. Protein product: CASSLLTGTEAFF.

The chain carries TRBV11-1 and TRBJ2-7; perhaps TRBD2 as D (6 bases). Germline V gives CDR1 SGHAT, CDR2 FQDESV (reference sequence). This CDR3 contains 15 residues. V was pared by 3 bases and J by 2 bases, with 14 bases between. The CDR3 DNA reads as TGTGCCAGCAGCTTGGGGGGTGGCAGAACCTACGAGCAGTACTTC. Translation gives CASSLGGGRTYEQYF.

In its sample, this clone was seen a few times. This sequence joins TRBV4-2 and TRBJ2-4; TRBD2 matches 9 bases. Germline CDR1 reads LGHNA; CDR2 reads YNFKEQ. The V gene end was trimmed by 0 bases and the J gene end by 7 bases; junction bases not matched to a gene: 7. CDR3 length equals 16 residues. CDR3: CASSQDLRGGLNIQYF. DNA for the CDR3: TGTGCCAGCAGCCAAGACTTGCGGGGGGGCCTTAACATTCAGTACTTC.

CDR3 sequence (DNA): TGTGCCAGCAGCCCTCGACAGTTCTCTGGGGCCAACGTCCTGACTTTC. This codes for CASSPRQFSGANVLTF. The chain combines TRBV11-3 with TRBJ2-6, with D possibly TRBD1 on 5 matching bases. Trimming left V 5 bases short and J 0 bases short, with 11 bases between. This CDR3 comprises 16 residues. Germline values: CDR1 SGHNT, CDR2 YENEEA.

This clone was seen just once. The chain has TRBV7-2 and TRBJ2-5; weak D call: TRBD2 (7 bases). Germline CDR1 SGHTA, CDR2 FQGNSA. The CDR3 length is 14 residues. The V end was cut by 5 bases, the J end by 4 bases, with 14 bases between. CDR3 sequence reads: CASSPWGGAETQYF. For the CDR3, the DNA is TGTGCCAGCAGCCCCTGGGGGGGGGCAGAGACCCAGTACTTC. The full variable domain, rest sourced from reference TRBV7-2 and TRBJ2-5, is GAGVSQSPSNKVTEKGKDVELRCDPISGHTALYWYRQSLGQGLEFLIYFQGNSAPDKSGLPSDRFSAERTGGSVSTLTIQRTQQEDSAVYLCASSPWGGAETQYFGPGTRLLVL.

V and J are TRBV4-1 and TRBJ2-1; D is perhaps TRBD2 (6 bases). CDR1 and CDR2 from the germline V gene are MGHRA and YSYEKL. With 4 bases removed from V and 7 bases from J, the gap between germline ends came to 14 bases. There are 14 residues in the CDR3. CDR3 DNA: TGCGCCAGCAGCCGGGAGGACACTAAGAATGAGCAGTTCTTC. Amino acid sequence: CASSREDTKNEQFF.

The chain employs TRBV13 and TRBJ2-3; 11 nucleotides match TRBD1. The CDR3 has 17 amino acids. V lost 5 bases and J lost 5; bases outside the gene matches: 12. Per germline, CDR1 PRHDT and CDR2 FYEKMQ (reference sequence). The CDR3 loop is CASSQRVGQGAVDTQYF. CDR3 coding DNA: TGTGCCAGCAGCCAAAGAGTCGGACAGGGGGCCGTAGATACGCAGTATTTT.

The V and J genes are TRBV5-1 and TRBJ1-6; unclear D gene. Trimming cost V 4 bases and J 9 bases, with 14 bases left between them. The CDR3 contains 14 residues. Germline V CDR1 and CDR2: SGHRS, YFSETQ. The CDR3 sequence: CASSREGRSSPLHF. The DNA of the CDR3 is TGCGCCAGCAGCCGGGAGGGTCGTAGTTCACCCCTCCACTTT. Together with reference TRBV5-1 and TRBJ1-6, the CDR3 gives the full variable domain: KAGVTQTPRYLIKTRGQQVTLSCSPISGHRSVSWYQQTPGQGLQFLFEYFSETQRNKGNFPGRFSGRQFSNSRSEMNVSTLELGDSALYLCASSREGRSSPLHFGNGTRLTVT.

The chain carries TRBV7-9 and TRBJ2-4; 7 bases are shared with TRBD1. In germline, CDR1 is SEHNR, CDR2 FQNEAQ (reference sequence). The CDR3 runs to 14 residues. The V segment lost 1 base and the J segment 10 bases; nucleotides outside the gene matches: 7. The chain's CDR3 is CASSLGGQEVIQYF. In DNA, the CDR3 is TGTGCCAGCAGCTTAGGAGGACAGGAGGTAATTCAGTACTTC.

The CDR3 is CASSSVDGYTF. CDR3 sequence (DNA): TGTGCCAGTAGTTCGGTCGATGGCTACACCTTC. The chain uses TRBV19 and TRBJ1-2; no clear D gene. Germline V CDR1 and CDR2: LNHDA, SQIVND (reference sequence). The V and J ends lost 5 bases and 6 bases respectively, with 7 bases between them. The length of the CDR3 is 11 residues.

The chain links TRBV5-1 to TRBJ2-5; D is perhaps TRBD1 (5 bases). Germline V gene lookup returns CDR1 SGHRS and CDR2 YFSETQ. This CDR3 spans 14 amino acids. V was trimmed by 3 bases and J by 1 base, leaving 10 bases between them. CDR3 sequence: CASSSPDTQETQYF. Written as DNA, the CDR3 is TGCGCCAGCAGCTCCCCGGACACCCAAGAGACCCAGTACTTC.

V gene TRBV4-2 combines with J gene TRBJ2-3, with 10 bases lining up with TRBD2. This CDR3 contains 15 residues. The ends lost 5 bases at V and 3 bases at J; junction bases unmatched: 5. The germline V gene has CDR1 LGHNA and CDR2 YNFKEQ. This CDR3 reads CASSNLAGGTDTQYF. Written as DNA, the CDR3 is TGTGCCAGCAGCAACTTAGCGGGGGGAACAGATACGCAGTATTTT.

V usage is TRBV27 and J usage is TRBJ1-5, with a weak D call TRBD1 (5 bases). Trimming left V 5 bases short and J 2 bases short, with 10 bases between. The length of the CDR3 is 14 residues. Germline CDR1 and CDR2: MNHEY and SMNVEV (reference sequence). CDR3 residues: CASSRGGGNQPQHF. CDR3 nucleotides: TGTGCCAGCAGTAGAGGAGGGGGCAATCAGCCCCAGCATTTT.

This clone was counted a single time. CDR3 sequence (DNA): TGCGCCAGCAGTGACCCGCGGAGCAATCAGCCCCAGCATTTT. Translated: CASSDPRSNQPQHF. V is TRBV10-1 and J is TRBJ1-5, with unresolved D. V shed 3 bases and J shed 1 base, with 7 bases lying between them. Germline V gene data show CDR1 as WNHNN and CDR2 as SYGVQD (reference sequence). This CDR3 has 14 residues.

The V gene is TRBV11-2, the J gene TRBJ2-2; TRBD2 might be the D (6 bases). Germline values: CDR1 SGHAT, CDR2 FQNNGV. This CDR3 comprises 13 residues. Trimming removed 4 bases at V and 4 bases at J, with 7 bases between. The CDR3 loop is CASSSGATGELFF. In DNA form, the CDR3 reads TGTGCCAGCAGCTCGGGAGCCACCGGGGAGCTGTTTTTT.

The chain combines TRBV19 with TRBJ2-1; D not certain. Trimming removed 1 base from V and 0 bases from J, with 7 bases in between. Germline V gene sequence: CDR1 LNHDA, CDR2 SQIVND (reference sequence). There are 15 residues in the CDR3. The DNA for the CDR3 is TGTGCCAGTAGTATAGGGAGCCGCTCCTACAATGAGCAGTTCTTC. Residues: CASSIGSRSYNEQFF.

V gene TRBV24-1 combines with J gene TRBJ2-2; tentative D call: TRBD2 (7 bases). V lost 1 base to trimming and J lost 10 bases, with 12 bases between them. CDR1 and CDR2 from the germline V gene are KGHDR and SFDVKD. CDR3 length: 14 residues. The CDR3 region has the DNA TGTGCCACCAGTGATTTTGCGGGGGCCCAGGAGCTGTTTTTT. Translated, it gives CATSDFAGAQELFF.

The chain is built from TRBV4-1 and TRBJ2-3; TRBD1 aligns across 7 bases. The CDR3 consists of 16 residues. V lost 1 base, J lost 7 bases, and 11 bases stayed unmatched. CDR1 and CDR2 (germline): MGHRA, YSYEKL. CDR3 protein: CASSQGFGTELYTQYF. In DNA, the CDR3 is TGCGCCAGCAGCCAAGGTTTCGGGACAGAACTATATACGCAGTATTTT.

This CDR3 is CASSWEGLNTEAFF. As DNA, the CDR3 is TGTGCCAGCAGCTGGGAGGGACTGAACACTGAAGCTTTCTTT. V usage is TRBV5-6 and J usage is TRBJ1-1; D may be TRBD1 (5 bases). The CDR3 has 14 residues. V lost 3 bases to trimming and J lost 0 bases, with 9 bases between them. CDR1 is SGHDT, CDR2 YYEEEE, per germline.

This chain uses TRBV28 with TRBJ1-6; D is unclear. The germline CDR1 and CDR2 sequences are MDHEN and SYDVKM. Trimming pared 6 bases from V and 5 bases from J, leaving 2 bases between. The CDR3 has 11 residues. CDR3 protein: CASSDNSPLHF. DNA of the CDR3: TGTGCCAGCAGCGATAATTCACCCCTCCACTTT.

The rearrangement links TRBV7-7 to TRBJ2-5, with 8 bases that match TRBD1. The CDR3 consists of 14 residues. CDR1 and CDR2 from the germline V gene are SSHAT and FNYEAQ (reference sequence). Unmatched junction bases numbered 10, after V lost 6 bases and J lost 7 bases. The CDR3 bases are TGTGCCAGCAGTTCGGACAGGGAAGGAGGGACCCAGTACTTC. It yields the protein CASSSDREGGTQYF.

V is TRBV5-4 and J is TRBJ2-7; D is possibly TRBD2 (6 bases). Germline-derived CDR1 and CDR2 are SGHNT and YYREEE (reference sequence). The CDR3 extends over 17 amino acids. V lost 2 bases and J 0 bases, leaving 18 bases between the germline ends. This CDR3 reads CASSFSRPGTYSYEQYF. The CDR3 nucleotides read TGTGCCAGCAGCTTTTCTAGGCCCGGGACTTACTCCTACGAGCAGTACTTC.

V is TRBV28 and J is TRBJ1-2, with D perhaps TRBD1 (6 bases). The CDR3 runs 11 residues. Germline V gene lookup returns CDR1 MDHEN and CDR2 SYDVKM. The germline V and J ends were trimmed by 7 bases and 12 bases, with 15 bases remaining between them. The CDR3 sequence: CASTGGPLNTF. DNA of the CDR3: TGTGCCAGCACGGGGGGCCCGTTGAACACCTTC.

V usage is TRBV6-5 and J usage is TRBJ2-7; perhaps TRBD1 as D (6 bases). This CDR3 is built from 12 residues. Germline CDR1 is MNHEY and CDR2 is SVGAGI. V dropped 0 bases and J dropped 7 bases, with 7 bases sitting between them. The CDR3, as DNA: TGTGCCAGCAGTTACTCTCAGGGGGAGCAGTACTTC. It codes for CASSYSQGEQYF.

The genes are TRBV7-8 and TRBJ1-3; maybe TRBD1 (5 bases). Germline-derived CDR1 and CDR2 are SGHVS and FQNEAQ. Trimming took off 3 bases at V and 0 bases at J, with 18 bases between the two ends. CDR3 length equals 18 residues. The CDR3 coding sequence is TGTGCCAGCAGCTTGGATCAGGGAAAAACATACTCTGGAAACACCATATATTTT. Translated: CASSLDQGKTYSGNTIYF.

The chain combines TRBV20-1 with TRBJ1-1; D possibly corresponds to TRBD1 (5 bases). Per the germline V gene, CDR1 is DFQATT and CDR2 is SNEGSKA (reference sequence). Trimming removed 6 bases at V and 13 bases at J, with 18 bases between. The CDR3 spans 11 residues. CDR3 nucleotide sequence: TGCAGTGCCCCGGCAGGGAGGAAGGTTTTCTTT. It codes for CSAPAGRKVFF.